The 5 T cell receptor beta chains below were found in one sample sequenced in a study of blood T cell repertoires in COVID-19. Method: immunoSEQ multiplex PCR; TCRdb's copy keeps in-frame clones and lacks some. Of fewer than 120,000 clones in the sample, nearly 90% were seen once. Specimen: peripheral blood. These receptor sequences come from a human donor in a cohort sampled during active COVID-19.

The chain recombines TRBV15 with TRBJ2-7; 8 bases line up with TRBD1. The CDR3 runs to 15 residues. Germline lookup yields CDR1 LNHNV and CDR2 YYDKDF (reference sequence). V gave up 1 base and J gave up 0 bases; unmatched junction bases: 2. DNA for the CDR3: TGTGCCACCAGCAGAGCGACAGGGGCCTCCTACGAGCAGTACTTC. Its translation is CATSRATGASYEQYF.

The chain joins TRBV7-3 to TRBJ1-2; 8 bases fit TRBD1. The CDR3 covers 16 residues. The V gene end was trimmed by 0 bases and the J gene end by 2 bases; junction bases not matched to a gene: 5. Germline V gene sequence: CDR1 SGHTA, CDR2 FQGTGA. The chain's CDR3 is CASSLTGTGGNYGYTF. In DNA form, the CDR3 reads TGTGCCAGCAGCTTAACTGGGACAGGCGGGAACTATGGCTACACCTTC.

J is TRBJ1-1 and V is TRBV27, with D possibly matching TRBD1 (6 bases). CDR3 length: 13 amino acids. Germline V gene sequence: CDR1 MNHEY, CDR2 SMNVEV (reference sequence). V was shortened by 3 bases and J by 9 bases, with 14 bases between the two germline ends. For the CDR3, the DNA is TGTGCCAGCAGTTTCCCAGGGGCCTTTCAAGCTTTCTTT. This translates into CASSFPGAFQAFF.

The rearrangement uses TRBV5-1 and TRBJ2-7; 10 bases are a match to TRBD2. The germline V gene encodes CDR1 SGHRS and CDR2 YFSETQ. V dropped 4 bases and J dropped 1; count of bases not matched to a gene: 5. The CDR3 contains 15 residues. The CDR3 DNA sequence: TGCGCCAGCAGCGCTACTAGCGGGAATTCCTACGAGCAGTACTTC. Residues: CASSATSGNSYEQYF.

The chain recombines TRBV2 with TRBJ1-2, with D possibly TRBD1 on 5 matching bases. Trimming cost V 7 bases and J 8 bases, with 14 bases left between them. From germline, CDR1 is SNHLY and CDR2 FYNNEI. This CDR3 spans 12 amino acids. CDR3 coding DNA: TGTGCCAGCACGGTGGAGGGGAGCGGCTACACCTTC. Translated, it gives CASTVEGSGYTF.